These T cell receptor beta chains were read from a single sample in a study of T cells in localized non-small cell lung cancer. Sequenced by immunoSEQ multiplex PCR; TCRdb stores in-frame clones only, minus some. The table shows about 1,600 clones, with under 45% occurring only once. The sample here was normal lung tissue next to the tumor, taken before any cancer treatment. Receptors were obtained from a female donor aged 60 or older with stage II squamous cell lung carcinoma. CDR3s include the opening cysteine and the closing phenylalanine or tryptophan. The order of the fields is V gene, CDR3 length, J gene, D gene, clone size, CDR3 DNA, CDR3 protein. D genes are given only for firm matches. Some rows have no size entry. The others give once, few or many, or a class for an expanded clone.

v_call: TRBV6-8
cdr3_length: 13
j_call: TRBJ2-3
d_call: NA
clone_size: few
cdr3_nt: TGTGCCAGCAGTTACTTCGCCACAGATACGCAGTATTTT
cdr3_aa: CASSYFATDTQYF

v_call: TRBV19
cdr3_length: 14
j_call: TRBJ2-7
d_call: NA
clone_size: NA
cdr3_nt: TGTGCCAGTAGCGACAGAGGATTGCCGTACAGGCAGTACTTC
cdr3_aa: CASSDRGLPYRQYF

v_call: TRBV18
cdr3_length: 15
j_call: TRBJ2-2
d_call: NA
clone_size: NA
cdr3_nt: TGTGCCAGCTCACCACCGAGTCTAGCAGGCGGGGAGCTGTTTTTT
cdr3_aa: CASSPPSLAGGELFF

v_call: TRBV23-1
cdr3_length: 15
j_call: TRBJ1-5
d_call: NA
clone_size: NA
cdr3_nt: TGCGCCAGCAGTCACGCCACAGGGCGCAATCAGCCCCAGCATTTT
cdr3_aa: CASSHATGRNQPQHF

v_call: TRBV1
cdr3_length: 14
j_call: TRBJ1-2
d_call: NA
clone_size: few
cdr3_nt: TGCGCCAGCAGCCCCCTCCAGGGCGGGTATGGCTACACCTTC
cdr3_aa: CASSPLQGGYGYTF

v_call: TRBV18
cdr3_length: 14
j_call: TRBJ1-4
d_call: TRBD1
clone_size: NA
cdr3_nt: TGTGCCAGCTCACCAAGGGGGCCGAATGAAAAACTGTTTTTT
cdr3_aa: CASSPRGPNEKLFF

v_call: TRBV30
cdr3_length: 15
j_call: TRBJ2-7
d_call: TRBD2
clone_size: NA
cdr3_nt: TGTGCCTGGACCCGAGAACGCCTAGCGGGAGCCGAGCAGTACTTC
cdr3_aa: CAWTRERLAGAEQYF

v_call: TRBV19
cdr3_length: 15
j_call: TRBJ1-2
d_call: NA
clone_size: NA
cdr3_nt: TGTGCCAGTTCGGGGCAAGCGACAGTAAACTATGGCTACACCTTC
cdr3_aa: CASSGQATVNYGYTF

v_call: TRBV28
cdr3_length: 15
j_call: TRBJ2-5
d_call: NA
clone_size: NA
cdr3_nt: TGTGCCAGCAGTCGCGACACCCTGGGGCAAGAGACCCAGTACTTC
cdr3_aa: CASSRDTLGQETQYF

v_call: TRBV25-1
cdr3_length: 16
j_call: TRBJ1-6
d_call: NA
clone_size: NA
cdr3_nt: TGTGCCAGCAGTGAATTCGATAGCTCCTATAATTCACCCCTCCACTTT
cdr3_aa: CASSEFDSSYNSPLHF

v_call: TRBV11-3
cdr3_length: 14
j_call: TRBJ2-5
d_call: NA
clone_size: NA
cdr3_nt: TGTGCCAGCAGCTCCCTCGCGGAGGGGAAGACCCAGTACTTC
cdr3_aa: CASSSLAEGKTQYF

v_call: TRBV11-3
cdr3_length: 14
j_call: TRBJ2-3
d_call: NA
clone_size: medium-sized
cdr3_nt: TGTGCCAGCAGCTTAGGGGCAGGGTCAGATACGCAGTATTTT
cdr3_aa: CASSLGAGSDTQYF

v_call: TRBV30
cdr3_length: 12
j_call: TRBJ1-3
d_call: NA
clone_size: NA
cdr3_nt: TGTGCCTCCCGGCAGCCTGGAAACACCATATATTTT
cdr3_aa: CASRQPGNTIYF

v_call: TRBV18
cdr3_length: 14
j_call: TRBJ2-7
d_call: NA
clone_size: NA
cdr3_nt: TGTGCCAGCTCAAACGCAGGGGTCGGGTACGAGCAGTACTTC
cdr3_aa: CASSNAGVGYEQYF

v_call: TRBV9
cdr3_length: 15
j_call: TRBJ2-3
d_call: NA
clone_size: NA
cdr3_nt: TGTGCCAGCAGCGTAGGGGTCGGGAACGGGGATACGCAGTATTTT
cdr3_aa: CASSVGVGNGDTQYF

v_call: TRBV28
cdr3_length: 16
j_call: TRBJ1-6
d_call: TRBD1
clone_size: NA
cdr3_nt: TGTGCCAGCAGTTTACCCCGGACAGGTCTAAATTCACCCCTCCACTTT
cdr3_aa: CASSLPRTGLNSPLHF

v_call: TRBV28
cdr3_length: 16
j_call: TRBJ2-7
d_call: TRBD1
clone_size: NA
cdr3_nt: TGTGCCAGCAGTGGAGGGGGACAGGGCAGCTCCTACGAGCAGTACTTC
cdr3_aa: CASSGGGQGSSYEQYF

v_call: TRBV28
cdr3_length: 16
j_call: TRBJ1-2
d_call: TRBD1
clone_size: NA
cdr3_nt: TGTGCCAGCAGTTTTAACCCTAGGACAGGGCAAGGGGGCTACACCTTC
cdr3_aa: CASSFNPRTGQGGYTF

v_call: TRBV11-3
cdr3_length: 17
j_call: TRBJ2-5
d_call: TRBD2
clone_size: NA
cdr3_nt: TGTGCCAGCAGCCTCGGACTAGCACCGAACAAGGGAGAGACCCAGTACTTC
cdr3_aa: CASSLGLAPNKGETQYF

v_call: TRBV10-2
cdr3_length: 16
j_call: TRBJ2-1
d_call: TRBD2
clone_size: NA
cdr3_nt: TGCGCCAGCAGTCCCCTGCGGGCGGGAGGCTACAATGAGCAGTTCTTC
cdr3_aa: CASSPLRAGGYNEQFF

v_call: TRBV10-2
cdr3_length: 14
j_call: TRBJ2-7
d_call: NA
clone_size: NA
cdr3_nt: TGCGCCAGCAGTGAAGGTCGGGGAGGATACGAGCAGTACTTC
cdr3_aa: CASSEGRGGYEQYF

v_call: TRBV19
cdr3_length: 15
j_call: TRBJ1-1
d_call: NA
clone_size: NA
cdr3_nt: TGTGCCAGTAGTACTCCGGAGCCAGGGTACACTGAAGCTTTCTTT
cdr3_aa: CASSTPEPGYTEAFF

v_call: TRBV18
cdr3_length: 13
j_call: TRBJ1-2
d_call: NA
clone_size: NA
cdr3_nt: TGTGCCAGCTCACCCGCAGGGTTGGATGGCTACACCTTC
cdr3_aa: CASSPAGLDGYTF

v_call: TRBV18
cdr3_length: 13
j_call: TRBJ1-2
d_call: NA
clone_size: NA
cdr3_nt: TGTGCCAGCTCACCTCAGGTCAACTATGGCTACACCTTC
cdr3_aa: CASSPQVNYGYTF

v_call: TRBV11-3
cdr3_length: 15
j_call: TRBJ2-4
d_call: NA
clone_size: NA
cdr3_nt: TGTGCCAGCAGCCCGGACAGTCTTGCCAAAAACATTCAGTACTTC
cdr3_aa: CASSPDSLAKNIQYF

v_call: TRBV28
cdr3_length: 13
j_call: TRBJ2-5
d_call: NA
clone_size: NA
cdr3_nt: TGTGCCAGCAGTTTGTACCAGGTGGAGACCCAGTACTTC
cdr3_aa: CASSLYQVETQYF

v_call: TRBV29-1
cdr3_length: 18
j_call: TRBJ2-1
d_call: TRBD2
clone_size: once
cdr3_nt: TGCAGCGTCCTTAACCCAGCGGGGGGAACGAGCTCCTACAATGAGCAGTTCTTC
cdr3_aa: CSVLNPAGGTSSYNEQFF

v_call: TRBV30
cdr3_length: 14
j_call: TRBJ2-1
d_call: NA
clone_size: few
cdr3_nt: TGTGCCTGGAGTTGGGGAAGCTCCTACAATGAGCAGTTCTTC
cdr3_aa: CAWSWGSSYNEQFF

v_call: TRBV11-3
cdr3_length: 15
j_call: TRBJ2-3
d_call: NA
clone_size: hyperexpanded
cdr3_nt: TGTGCCAGCAGCTTGGCGCACGTCGCCACAGATACGCAGTATTTT
cdr3_aa: CASSLAHVATDTQYF

v_call: TRBV9
cdr3_length: 16
j_call: TRBJ2-7
d_call: TRBD1
clone_size: few
cdr3_nt: TGTGCCAGCAGTGGAGGCCGGGACAGATTCACCTACGAGCAGTACTTC
cdr3_aa: CASSGGRDRFTYEQYF

v_call: TRBV11-3
cdr3_length: 14
j_call: TRBJ1-2
d_call: NA
clone_size: medium-sized
cdr3_nt: TGTGCCAGCAGCTTAACGCCAGGGAACTATGGCTACACCTTC
cdr3_aa: CASSLTPGNYGYTF

v_call: TRBV6-8
cdr3_length: 15
j_call: TRBJ2-2
d_call: TRBD2
clone_size: medium-sized
cdr3_nt: TGTGCCAGCAGTCTAGGACTAGCGGGCACCGGGGAGCTGTTTTTT
cdr3_aa: CASSLGLAGTGELFF

v_call: TRBV28
cdr3_length: 13
j_call: TRBJ1-2
d_call: NA
clone_size: once
cdr3_nt: TGTGCCAGCAGTTTCAACAGGGTCGATGGCTACACCTTC
cdr3_aa: CASSFNRVDGYTF

v_call: TRBV19
cdr3_length: 15
j_call: TRBJ1-2
d_call: NA
clone_size: NA
cdr3_nt: TGTGCCAGTAGTCCCGGACAACTTAGGACCTATGGCTACACCTTC
cdr3_aa: CASSPGQLRTYGYTF

v_call: TRBV6-8
cdr3_length: 14
j_call: TRBJ2-7
d_call: NA
clone_size: NA
cdr3_nt: TGTGCCAACAGTTACTCAACAGGGCCCTACGAGCAGTACTTC
cdr3_aa: CANSYSTGPYEQYF

v_call: TRBV30
cdr3_length: 13
j_call: TRBJ1-5
d_call: TRBD1
clone_size: NA
cdr3_nt: TGTGCCTGGAGTGAAAAAGGGGGCCAGCCCCAGCATTTT
cdr3_aa: CAWSEKGGQPQHF

v_call: TRBV11-3
cdr3_length: 14
j_call: TRBJ2-7
d_call: NA
clone_size: few
cdr3_nt: TGTGCCAGCAGCTTATACGGGGCCTCCTACGAGCAGTACTTC
cdr3_aa: CASSLYGASYEQYF

v_call: TRBV9
cdr3_length: 13
j_call: TRBJ1-2
d_call: TRBD1
clone_size: NA
cdr3_nt: TGTGCCACTACGGAGGGGGCAGGATATGGCTACACCTTC
cdr3_aa: CATTEGAGYGYTF

v_call: TRBV11-3
cdr3_length: 17
j_call: TRBJ2-1
d_call: TRBD2
clone_size: medium-sized
cdr3_nt: TGTGCCAGCAGCTTGACCCCCTGGCGCGGGGGGGCTAATGAGCAGTTCTTC
cdr3_aa: CASSLTPWRGGANEQFF

v_call: TRBV1
cdr3_length: 17
j_call: TRBJ2-5
d_call: NA
clone_size: NA
cdr3_nt: TGCGCCAGCAGCCAAGCCCCCAAGGCATCTGGGTTAGAGACCCAGTACTTC
cdr3_aa: CASSQAPKASGLETQYF

v_call: TRBV6-8
cdr3_length: 14
j_call: TRBJ2-6
d_call: NA
clone_size: few
cdr3_nt: TGTGCCAGCAGCCCTATTTCTGGGGCCAACGTCCTGACTTTC
cdr3_aa: CASSPISGANVLTF